This section outlines one T cell receptor (beta chain) sequence together with its context. The data were taken from a study of blood T cell repertoires in COVID-19. Germline V gives CDR1 SGHNT, CDR2 YYREEE (reference sequence). The CDR3 has 17 amino acids. The V gene lost 0 bases and the J gene lost 6 bases, with 22 bases spanning the gap. Libraries were prepared by immunoSEQ multiplex PCR; TCRdb keeps only in-frame clonotypes and omits some of them. The repertoire consists of 200,000 to 300,000 clones, with approximately 83% occurring once and the leading ten covering roughly 5.5%. The sample taken for sequencing was peripheral blood. The chain uses TRBV5-4 and TRBJ2-7; D might be TRBD1 (7 bases). This receptor was identified in a human donor in a cohort sampled during active COVID-19. The CDR3 DNA reads as TGTGCCAGCAGCTTGGTTGGAGGGCAGGGGGTTAGGGGCGAGCAGTACTTC. Protein product: CASSLVGGQGVRGEQYF.